Each of the 30 T cell receptor beta chains below was sequenced from the same sample in a study of blood T cell repertoires in COVID-19 (dated by TCRdb to 2020 to 2021). Library preparation employed the immunoSEQ multiplex PCR assay. TCRdb mirrors the immuneACCESS table, restricted to in-frame sequences. Some clones are absent from its copies; in checked studies, under half trace to an unresolved V gene, and the reason for the others is unknown. The sample has roughly 69,000 clones on record, more than 75% of them singletons. The ten largest clones capture 4% to 5.5% of the sample. Sequencing was carried out using peripheral blood. These receptors all stem from a human donor in a cohort sampled during active COVID-19.

V and J are TRBV4-2 and TRBJ1-6; D not resolved. Germline V gene sequence: CDR1 LGHNA, CDR2 YNFKEQ. The CDR3 is 18 residues long. V shed 0 bases and J shed 0 bases, with 12 bases lying between them. CDR3 sequence reads: CASSQEPAGSSYNSPLHF. CDR3 nucleotides: TGTGCCAGCAGCCAAGAGCCCGCAGGAAGCTCCTATAATTCACCCCTCCACTTT.

This chain uses TRBV5-1 with TRBJ1-5; TRBD1 matches at 11 bases. Germline CDR1 reads SGHRS; CDR2 reads YFSETQ. The CDR3 length is 14 residues. Unmatched junction bases numbered 1, after V lost 3 bases and J lost 5 bases. The CDR3 protein is CASSWGQGDQPQHF. CDR3 sequence (DNA): TGCGCCAGCAGCTGGGGACAGGGGGATCAGCCCCAGCATTTT.

The chain has TRBV9 and TRBJ2-3, with 7 positions matching TRBD2. Trimming cost V 8 bases and J 1 base; bases outside gene matches: 13. The CDR3 is made up of 16 amino acids. Germline V gene data show CDR1 as SGDLS and CDR2 as YYNGEE. CDR3 region: CASSKSLAEGTDTQYF. The CDR3 coding sequence is TGTGCCAGTTCCAAAAGTCTAGCGGAAGGCACAGATACGCAGTATTTT. The full variable domain, its missing parts supplied by reference TRBV9 and TRBJ2-3, is DSGVTQTPKHLITATGQRVTLRCSPRSGDLSVYWYQQSLDQGLQFLIQYYNGEERAKGNILERFSAQQFPDLHSELNLSSLELGDSALYFCASSKSLAEGTDTQYFGPGTRLTVL.

The V call is TRBV5-1, the J call TRBJ2-7, with a weak D call TRBD2 (6 bases). Germline V CDR1 and CDR2: SGHRS, YFSETQ. V shed 0 bases and J shed 5 bases, with 15 bases lying between them. The CDR3 consists of 15 residues. Written as DNA, the CDR3 is TGCGCCAGCAGCTTGGGCCCCCAAGGCGGGGACGAGCAGTACTTC. Amino acid sequence: CASSLGPQGGDEQYF.

In this sample, this clone turned up once. The chain employs TRBV29-1 and TRBJ2-3, with D possibly being TRBD1 (5 bases). The V gene lost 7 bases and the J gene lost 0 bases, with 11 bases spanning the gap. The CDR3 sequence is 13 residues long. The germline V gene encodes CDR1 SQVTM and CDR2 ANQGSEA. The CDR3 DNA reads as TGCAGCGGCCGACAGCCTAGCACAGATACGCAGTATTTT. As protein: CSGRQPSTDTQYF.

This clone was found a few times. The J gene is TRBJ2-7, the V gene TRBV6-5; tentatively, D is TRBD1 (5 bases). The V gene's germline CDR1 is MNHEY and CDR2 SVGAGI. This CDR3 contains 14 residues. The ends were cut back, 8 bases at V and 5 bases at J, with 19 bases in the middle. This CDR3 reads CASGRQLGPDEQYF. CDR3 DNA: TGTGCCAGCGGCCGACAGTTGGGGCCCGACGAGCAGTACTTC.

The chain employs TRBV12-3 or TRBV12-4 and TRBJ2-5, with D hard to call. The CDR3 consists of 12 residues. Trimming took off 7 bases at V and 0 bases at J, with 6 bases between the two ends. This CDR3 is CASKRNQETQYF. The CDR3 DNA reads as TGTGCCAGCAAGAGAAACCAAGAGACCCAGTACTTC.

The CDR3 reads CASSYGGSGGQETQYF. Written as DNA, the CDR3 is TGTGCCAGCAGTTATGGGGGTAGCGGGGGTCAAGAGACCCAGTACTTC. This chain links TRBV6-6 with TRBJ2-5; TRBD2 matches 9 bases. The CDR3 sequence is 16 residues long. V gave up 3 bases and J gave up 2 bases; unmatched junction bases: 7. Germline V CDR1 and CDR2: MNHNY, SVGAGI (reference sequence).

This clone came up a few times. The V call is TRBV24-1, the J call TRBJ1-5, with 7 bases lining up with TRBD1. CDR3 length: 16 amino acids. V shed 3 bases, J shed 2 bases, and the junction held 6 bases outside the gene matches. From germline, CDR1 is KGHDR and CDR2 SFDVKD. The CDR3: CATSDLWTGGNQPQHF. CDR3 sequence (DNA): TGTGCCACCAGTGATCTTTGGACAGGAGGCAATCAGCCCCAGCATTTT.

The gene calls are TRBV7-2 and TRBJ1-2, with a possible D match to TRBD1 (5 bases). Germline V gene data show CDR1 as SGHTA and CDR2 as FQGNSA. Trimming took 5 bases from V and 4 from J, leaving 14 bases between them. This CDR3 comprises 14 residues. The CDR3 loop reads CASSPSRGTYGYTF. DNA of the CDR3: TGTGCCAGCAGCCCCTCTCGGGGGACCTATGGCTACACCTTC.

This chain links TRBV5-1 with TRBJ2-2; maybe TRBD1 (6 bases). Germline CDR1 SGHRS, CDR2 YFSETQ. The CDR3 covers 15 residues. The V end lost 1 base, the J end lost 6 bases, and 13 bases lay between the germline ends. DNA for the CDR3: TGCGCCAGCAGCTTGACCCAGGGGTATGCCGGGGAGCTGTTTTTT. This translates into CASSLTQGYAGELFF.

This clone was found once. The chain employs TRBV5-3 and TRBJ2-1; possible D gene TRBD2, 6 bases. TRBV5-3 is an open reading frame, and its role is uncertain. Trimming cost V 3 bases and J 8 bases, with 9 bases left between them. The CDR3 is 12 amino acids. The DNA for the CDR3 is TGTGCCAGAAGCTCAACTAGCTATGAGCAGTTCTTC. Translation: CARSSTSYEQFF.

This sequence joins TRBV28 and TRBJ2-7; 7 bases align to TRBD2. Losses at the gene ends were 5 bases for V and 3 bases for J; bases not matched to a gene: 10. The CDR3 length is 15 residues. Germline CDR1 reads MDHEN; CDR2 reads SYDVKM. The CDR3 bases are TGTGCCAGCAGTCCTGGCGGAGCGGGGATCTACGAGCAGTACTTC. It is translated as CASSPGGAGIYEQYF. Filled out from reference TRBV28 and TRBJ2-7, the complete variable domain reads DVKVTQSSRYLVKRTGEKVFLECVQDMDHENMFWYRQDPGLGLRLIYFSYDVKMKEKGDIPEGYSVSREKKERFSLILESASTNQTSMYLCASSPGGAGIYEQYFGPGTRLTVT.

The gene calls are TRBV19 and TRBJ2-7; D possibly corresponds to TRBD1 (6 bases). Trimming stripped 5 bases from V and 2 bases from J, with 13 bases between. The CDR3 spans 14 residues. The V gene's germline CDR1 is LNHDA and CDR2 SQIVND (reference sequence). DNA for the CDR3: TGTGCCAGTAGTTCCCGACAGGCACCCTACGAGCAGTACTTC. Amino acid sequence: CASSSRQAPYEQYF. Full variable domain (rest looked up from reference TRBV19 and TRBJ2-7): DGGITQSPKYLFRKEGQNVTLSCEQNLNHDAMYWYRQDPGQGLRLIYYSQIVNDFQKGDIAEGYSVSREKKESFPLTVTSAQKNPTAFYLCASSSRQAPYEQYFGPGTRLTVT.

The rearrangement links TRBV5-4 to TRBJ1-2; D gene uncertain. The CDR3 contains 14 residues. Germline-derived CDR1 and CDR2 are SGHNT and YYREEE (reference sequence). The V and J ends lost 0 bases and 4 bases respectively, with 10 bases between them. This CDR3 reads CASSLAGNPYGYTF. CDR3 in DNA: TGTGCCAGCAGCTTGGCCGGGAACCCCTATGGCTACACCTTC.

J is TRBJ2-7 and V is TRBV12-3 or TRBV12-4, with D perhaps TRBD1 (6 bases). Trimming removed 5 bases from V and 3 bases from J, with 11 bases in between. This CDR3 has 13 amino acids. The CDR3 loop reads CASSGGQNYEQYF. DNA for the CDR3: TGTGCCAGCAGTGGGGGCCAGAACTACGAGCAGTACTTC.

The CDR3 nucleotides read TGTGCCACCAGCAGAGCGGCAACTGACAAGTTAGAGCAGTACTTC. It is translated as CATSRAATDKLEQYF. The V gene is TRBV15, the J gene TRBJ2-7, with D unresolved. This CDR3 is 15 amino acids long. Germline loops: CDR1 LNHNV, CDR2 YYDKDF (reference sequence). V was trimmed by 1 base and J by 7 bases, leaving 17 bases between them.

V usage is TRBV6-5 and J usage is TRBJ2-5; 8 bases fit TRBD1. The ends lost 6 bases at V and 5 bases at J; junction bases unmatched: 5. Germline CDR1 and CDR2: MNHEY and SVGAGI. The CDR3 contains 13 residues. Here the CDR3 DNA reads TGTGCCAGCAGAGACAGGGGTGTGGAGACCCAGTACTTC. Its translation is CASRDRGVETQYF.

The rearrangement joins TRBV5-1 to TRBJ1-1; D unresolved. The ends were cut back, 0 bases at V and 6 bases at J, with 9 bases in the middle. The CDR3 spans 13 residues. CDR1 SGHRS and CDR2 YFSETQ come from the germline V gene. The DNA of the CDR3 is TGCGCCAGCAGCTTGGACCCGGGGTCTGAAGCTTTCTTT. Translated, it gives CASSLDPGSEAFF.

The count of this clone is one. The chain recombines TRBV7-9 with TRBJ2-5, with 7 bases lining up with TRBD2. CDR3 size: 15 residues. Trimming at V came to 7 bases and at J to 2 bases, leaving 10 bases not matched to a gene. CDR1 is SEHNR and CDR2 is FQNEAQ in the germline V gene (reference sequence). The CDR3 region is CASTISGGLQETQYF. The CDR3 nucleotides read TGTGCCAGCACTATCTCGGGGGGATTACAAGAGACCCAGTACTTC.

To note about this clone: Other DNA sequences in this specimen translate into the identical CDR3. This chain links TRBV6-1 with TRBJ1-1, with 7 bases aligning to TRBD1. V gave up 1 base and J gave up 3 bases; unmatched junction bases: 2. The length of the CDR3 is 14 residues. In germline, CDR1 is MNHNS, CDR2 SASEGT. The CDR3 sequence: CASSEDRGDTEAFF. CDR3 coding DNA: TGTGCCAGCAGTGAAGACAGGGGAGACACTGAAGCTTTCTTT.

This clone was observed a handful of times. This chain links TRBV3-1 (or the pseudogene TRBV3-2) with TRBJ2-1, with D possibly being TRBD2 (5 bases). V was pared by 0 bases and J by 3 bases, with 12 bases between. Germline CDR1 reads LGHDT; CDR2 reads YNNKEL (reference sequence). The length of the CDR3 is 16 residues. Written as DNA, the CDR3 is TGTGCCAGCAGCCAAGAACCTAGCAGTCTCTACAATGAGCAGTTCTTC. Its protein is CASSQEPSSLYNEQFF.

This clone appeared once. This chain links TRBV11-2 with TRBJ2-5; unclear D gene. V gave up 3 bases and J gave up 3 bases, with 11 bases separating them. Per germline, CDR1 SGHAT and CDR2 FQNNGV. The CDR3 consists of 14 residues. The CDR3 bases are TGTGCCAGCAGCTTCGGTGGGCAAAAAGAGACCCAGTACTTC. Protein sequence: CASSFGGQKETQYF.

The genes are TRBV7-2 and TRBJ2-7, with D hard to call. Deletions cut 1 base from V and 2 bases from J, with 9 bases between. This CDR3 spans 14 amino acids. Germline V CDR1 and CDR2: SGHTA, FQGNSA. CDR3 loop: CASSLGDGAYEQYF. The CDR3 coding sequence is TGTGCCAGCAGCTTAGGAGACGGAGCCTACGAGCAGTACTTC.

The genes are TRBV4-1 and TRBJ2-3; possibly TRBD1 for D (7 bases). The germline V and J ends were trimmed by 0 bases and 5 bases, with 15 bases remaining between them. Germline V lookup: CDR1 MGHRA, CDR2 YSYEKL. This CDR3 is built from 16 residues. The CDR3 reads CASSQESGGPEDTQYF. Here the CDR3 DNA reads TGCGCCAGCAGCCAAGAGTCAGGGGGGCCTGAAGATACGCAGTATTTT.

This rearrangement joins TRBV24-1 to TRBJ2-1, with 8 bases matching TRBD2. The CDR3 is 18 residues long. Germline CDR1 and CDR2: KGHDR and SFDVKD. V gave up 2 bases and J gave up 6 bases; unmatched junction bases: 14. The CDR3 bases are TGTGCCACCAGTGATTCCACCTTAGCGGGGTCCCTCTCCAATGAGCAGTTCTTC. It is translated as CATSDSTLAGSLSNEQFF.

The genes are TRBV5-4 and TRBJ2-3; 9 bases agree with TRBD2. This CDR3 is built from 15 residues. Germline CDR1 SGHNT, CDR2 YYREEE (reference sequence). Trimming took 4 bases from V and 5 from J; bases not matched to a gene: 8. In nucleotides, the CDR3 is TGTGCCAGCAGCGCGCGGGGGGGCATGGGAGATACGCAGTATTTT. This sequence encodes CASSARGGMGDTQYF.

The gene calls are TRBV6-6 and TRBJ2-2; 9 bases map to TRBD1. V was pared by 5 bases and J by 6 bases, with 13 bases of the junction left unmatched. Per the germline V gene, CDR1 is MNHNY and CDR2 is SVGAGI (reference sequence). This CDR3 is built from 17 residues. Here the CDR3 reads CASSPVVRTGVSGELFF. CDR3 DNA: TGTGCCAGCAGTCCAGTGGTTAGGACAGGGGTGTCCGGGGAGCTGTTTTTT.

The gene calls are TRBV5-1 and TRBJ1-1; 7 positions agree with TRBD1. The V segment lost 3 bases and the J segment 4 bases; nucleotides outside the gene matches: 6. This CDR3 has 14 amino acids. The germline V gene encodes CDR1 SGHRS and CDR2 YFSETQ. CDR3 coding DNA: TGCGCCAGCAGCTCCCAGACAGGGAGCACTGAAGCTTTCTTT. Its protein product is CASSSQTGSTEAFF.

The rearrangement joins TRBV6-5 to TRBJ2-3, with 12 bases fitting TRBD2. This CDR3 has 14 residues. The ends lost 6 bases at V and 4 bases at J; junction bases unmatched: 2. Germline-derived CDR1 and CDR2 are MNHEY and SVGAGI. The DNA for the CDR3 is TGTGCCAGCAGGCCTAGCGGGGGGGCAGATACGCAGTATTTT. Protein sequence: CASRPSGGADTQYF.